Relative to its sample, the clone carrying this TCR beta chain is medium-sized. This sample stems from a study of metastatic and nonmetastatic thyroid tumors. TCRdb redid the clone calls on the PCR reads using MiXCR. Of roughly 22,000 clones listed, 30% to 40% are singletons. All patients were untreated before thyroid surgery. The CDR3 has 13 amino acids. Germline V gene lookup returns CDR1 LNHDA and CDR2 SQIVND (reference sequence). Trimming shortened V by 6 bases and J by 9 bases, and 15 bases separated the two germline ends. This sequence joins TRBV19 and TRBJ2-1; the D is unclear. What was sequenced was blood. The sequence was collected from a male donor with papillary thyroid cancer or a benign thyroid nodule (not recorded which). Some clones in this sample may be carry-over from other donors' samples. CDR3 amino acids: CASRVFVSGEQFF. In DNA form, the CDR3 reads TGTGCCAGTAGGGTCTTCGTGTCGGGTGAGCAGTTCTTC.